Shown below are 29 T cell receptor beta chains from a single sample sequenced in a study of blood T cell repertoires in COVID-19. The repertoire was sequenced with immunoSEQ multiplex PCR; TCRdb's copy has only in-frame clones and lacks some. The sample carries 110,000 to 150,000 clones, 70% to 90% recorded once. The source material was PBMCs or T cells enriched from blood (not recorded which). The receptors derive from a man aged 45-65 years who had recovered from COVID-19.

In this sample, this clone turned up once. CDR3 sequence: CASSLSSEGDNEKLFF. In DNA form, the CDR3 reads TGTGCCAGCAGTTTGTCATCTGAGGGCGATAATGAAAAACTGTTTTTT. The chain couples TRBV28 to TRBJ1-4, with D uncertain. The CDR3 spans 16 residues. Trimming removed 3 bases at V and 4 bases at J, with 15 bases between. Germline values: CDR1 MDHEN, CDR2 SYDVKM.

The J gene is TRBJ1-1, the V gene TRBV7-2; TRBD1 matches at 7 bases. Trimming took 2 bases from V and 0 from J; bases not matched to a gene: 9. Per germline, CDR1 SGHTA and CDR2 FQGNSA. There are 17 residues in the CDR3. CDR3 in amino acids: CASSLTATTGMNTEAFF. The CDR3 DNA follows: TGTGCCAGCAGCTTAACTGCCACGACAGGGATGAACACTGAAGCTTTCTTT.

This rearrangement joins TRBV5-5 to TRBJ2-3; TRBD2 matches at 11 bases. The CDR3 contains 16 residues. J was trimmed by 2 bases and V by 4 bases; bases with no gene match: 6. Germline assignment: CDR1 SGHKS and CDR2 YYEKEE (reference sequence). The CDR3 here is CASSRTSGSFTDTQYF. Here the CDR3 DNA reads TGTGCCAGCAGCCGTACTAGCGGGAGCTTCACAGATACGCAGTATTTT. Looking up the rest from reference TRBV5-5 and TRBJ2-3 gives the full variable domain: DAGVTQSPTHLIKTRGQQVTLRCSPISGHKSVSWYQQVLGQGPQFIFQYYEKEERGRGNFPDRFSARQFPNYSSELNVNALLLGDSALYLCASSRTSGSFTDTQYFGPGTRLTVL.

This clone was observed a handful of times. This sequence joins TRBV19 and TRBJ2-2; D remains unclear. The germline gives CDR1 LNHDA, CDR2 SQIVND (reference sequence). Trimming removed 2 bases at V and 4 bases at J, with 11 bases between. CDR3 length: 15 residues. The CDR3 DNA sequence: TGTGCCAGTAGTATAAGTTTGCGGTTCACCGGGGAGCTGTTTTTT. Protein product: CASSISLRFTGELFF. Combining the CDR3 with reference TRBV19 and TRBJ2-2 gives the whole variable domain DGGITQSPKYLFRKEGQNVTLSCEQNLNHDAMYWYRQDPGQGLRLIYYSQIVNDFQKGDIAEGYSVSREKKESFPLTVTSAQKNPTAFYLCASSISLRFTGELFFGEGSRLTVL.

V usage is TRBV30 and J usage is TRBJ1-6; D gene unclear. Germline CDR1 reads GTSNPN; CDR2 reads SVGIG (reference sequence). V was pared by 0 bases and J by 10 bases, with 13 bases between. This CDR3 comprises 14 residues. This chain's CDR3 is CAWSVLRTGSPLHF. In DNA, the CDR3 is TGTGCCTGGAGTGTACTCCGGACGGGGTCACCCCTCCACTTT.

This rearrangement joins TRBV28 to TRBJ1-6, with D possibly matching TRBD1 (5 bases). Germline CDR1 MDHEN, CDR2 SYDVKM. The CDR3 covers 13 residues. Trimming took 10 bases from V and 5 from J, leaving 12 bases between them. The CDR3 loop is CATGVLDNSPLHF. CDR3 DNA: TGTGCCACGGGGGTCCTCGATAATTCACCCCTCCACTTT.

This sequence joins TRBV7-2 and TRBJ1-2, with D tentatively TRBD1 (5 bases). V lost 3 bases, J lost 1 base, and 9 bases lay in between. The CDR3 loop spans 14 amino acids. CDR1 is SGHTA and CDR2 is FQGNSA in the germline V gene. Here the CDR3 DNA reads TGTGCCAGCAGCTTGCAACAGGTTAACTATGGCTACACCTTC. Translation: CASSLQQVNYGYTF. The full variable domain, its missing parts supplied by reference TRBV7-2 and TRBJ1-2, is GAGVSQSPSNKVTEKGKDVELRCDPISGHTALYWYRQSLGQGLEFLIYFQGNSAPDKSGLPSDRFSAERTGGSVSTLTIQRTQQEDSAVYLCASSLQQVNYGYTFGSGTRLTVV.

The J gene is TRBJ2-3, the V gene TRBV4-1; 11 bases agree with TRBD1. Germline V gene data show CDR1 as MGHRA and CDR2 as YSYEKL. The CDR3 has 16 residues. V shed 4 bases, J shed 4 bases, and the junction held 7 bases outside the gene matches. Here the CDR3 reads CASSPTGTGGADTQYF. The CDR3 bases are TGCGCCAGCAGCCCGACCGGGACAGGGGGAGCAGATACGCAGTATTTT.

The CDR3 protein is CASSMGRGEDYGYTF. DNA for the CDR3: TGTGCCAGTAGTATGGGGAGGGGCGAGGACTATGGCTACACCTTC. The rearrangement links TRBV19 to TRBJ1-2, with D possibly being TRBD1 (5 bases). CDR3 length: 15 residues. Germline assignment: CDR1 LNHDA and CDR2 SQIVND (reference sequence). V was shortened by 3 bases and J by 3 bases, with 14 bases between the two germline ends.

This clone was counted a few times. This rearrangement joins TRBV9 to TRBJ2-6; D is ambiguous. The V and J ends lost 3 bases and 4 bases respectively, with 8 bases between them. Germline lookup yields CDR1 SGDLS and CDR2 YYNGEE. This CDR3 contains 14 residues. The CDR3 sequence is CASSASTGANVLTF. DNA of the CDR3: TGTGCCAGCAGCGCCTCGACAGGGGCCAACGTCCTGACTTTC.

V gene TRBV18 combines with J gene TRBJ2-2; 10 nucleotides match TRBD1. V shed 6 bases, J shed 5 bases, and the junction held 12 bases outside the gene matches. CDR3 length: 17 residues. Germline lookup yields CDR1 KGHSH and CDR2 LQKENI. The DNA for the CDR3 is TGTGCCAGCTCGCCGGGACAGGGGACCCCTCGGACCGGGGAGCTGTTTTTT. This sequence encodes CASSPGQGTPRTGELFF.

This chain uses TRBV9 with TRBJ2-7, with TRBD2 matching 7 bases. V dropped 5 bases and J dropped 2; count of bases not matched to a gene: 7. The CDR3 has 14 amino acids. Germline V gives CDR1 SGDLS, CDR2 YYNGEE. This chain's CDR3 is CASSGDYGAYEQYF. Here the CDR3 DNA reads TGTGCCAGCAGTGGGGACTACGGAGCCTACGAGCAGTACTTC. The whole variable domain, remainder taken from reference TRBV9 and TRBJ2-7, is DSGVTQTPKHLITATGQRVTLRCSPRSGDLSVYWYQQSLDQGLQFLIQYYNGEERAKGNILERFSAQQFPDLHSELNLSSLELGDSALYFCASSGDYGAYEQYFGPGTRLTVT.

The genes are TRBV30 and TRBJ1-6, with TRBD1 identical over 8 bases. Germline values: CDR1 GTSNPN, CDR2 SVGIG (reference sequence). The junction had 8 bases not matched to a gene; V was cut back by 5 bases and J by 5 bases. This CDR3 is 15 amino acids long. CDR3 sequence: CAWGLLDRDNSPLHF. The CDR3 nucleotides read TGTGCCTGGGGCCTTCTGGACAGGGATAATTCACCCCTCCACTTT.

V gene TRBV6-2 or TRBV6-3 combines with J gene TRBJ2-5, with D uncertain. The CDR3 is made up of 14 amino acids. The V and J ends lost 0 bases and 2 bases respectively, with 7 bases between them. Germline V lookup: CDR1 MNHEY, CDR2 SVGEGT. The CDR3 is CASSYSGVQETQYF. Written as DNA, the CDR3 is TGTGCCAGCAGTTACTCCGGAGTACAAGAGACCCAGTACTTC.

This clone was seen a few times. The chain links TRBV30 to TRBJ1-2; tentatively, D is TRBD1 (5 bases). The CDR3 runs 12 residues. The V gene lost 6 bases and the J gene lost 7 bases, with 15 bases spanning the gap. Germline V gives CDR1 GTSNPN, CDR2 SVGIG (reference sequence). The CDR3 reads CACPRTIGGYTF. CDR3 bases: TGTGCCTGCCCTCGGACAATTGGTGGCTACACCTTC. The variable domain in full, completed from reference TRBV30 and TRBJ1-2, reads SQTIHQWPATLVQPVGSPLSLECTVEGTSNPNLYWYRQAAGRGLQLLFYSVGIGQISSEVPQNLSASRPQDRQFILSSKKLLLSDSGFYLCACPRTIGGYTFGSGTRLTVV.

This clone was recorded only once. V usage is TRBV6-5 and J usage is TRBJ1-1; tentative D call: TRBD1 (5 bases). Looked up from germline, CDR1 is MNHEY and CDR2 is SVGAGI. This CDR3 comprises 13 residues. Trimming cost V 5 bases and J 4 bases, with 11 bases left between them. CDR3 sequence reads: CASSRQRSTEAFF. CDR3 nucleotide sequence: TGTGCCAGCAGTCGACAGCGATCCACTGAAGCTTTCTTT.

The rearrangement links TRBV24-1 to TRBJ2-3; D perhaps matches TRBD1 (5 bases). Germline V gene data show CDR1 as KGHDR and CDR2 as SFDVKD. There are 14 residues in the CDR3. The V end lost 3 bases, the J end lost 4 bases, and 10 bases lay between the germline ends. CDR3 DNA sequence: TGTGCCACCAGTGATGTAGACAGACCAGATACGCAGTATTTT. Protein sequence: CATSDVDRPDTQYF.

The CDR3 protein is CASSTTAGWTGELFF. The CDR3 region has the DNA TGTGCCAGCAGCACAACGGCAGGGTGGACCGGGGAGCTGTTTTTT. V gene TRBV9 combines with J gene TRBJ2-2; D might be TRBD1 (5 bases). This CDR3 spans 15 amino acids. V dropped 4 bases and J dropped 5 bases, with 15 bases sitting between them. Germline V gives CDR1 SGDLS, CDR2 YYNGEE.

The gene calls are TRBV29-1 and TRBJ2-7; 10 bases fit TRBD2. Per the germline V gene, CDR1 is SQVTM and CDR2 is ANQGSEA. V lost 4 bases and J lost 2; bases outside the gene matches: 11. The CDR3 loop spans 16 amino acids. CDR3 region: CSVVVASGSWAYEQYF. Here the CDR3 DNA reads TGCAGCGTTGTCGTGGCTAGCGGGAGCTGGGCCTACGAGCAGTACTTC.

CDR3 sequence: CASSELGPRTDTQYF. The CDR3 nucleotides read TGTGCCAGCAGTGAATTGGGCCCCCGCACAGATACGCAGTATTTT. The chain has TRBV6-1 and TRBJ2-3; D remains unclear. The CDR3 sequence is 15 residues long. Looked up from germline, CDR1 is MNHNS and CDR2 is SASEGT. The V end lost 2 bases, the J end lost 1 base, and 10 bases lay between the germline ends.

The rearrangement uses TRBV19 and TRBJ2-1; TRBD2 matches at 9 bases. V lost 7 bases to trimming and J lost 3 bases; unmatched junction nucleotides: 7. The germline gives CDR1 LNHDA, CDR2 SQIVND (reference sequence). The CDR3 is 15 residues long. The CDR3 loop is CASNAGLAFYNEQFF. CDR3 sequence (DNA): TGTGCCAGTAATGCGGGACTAGCCTTCTACAATGAGCAGTTCTTC.

CDR3 sequence: CASSSGSLKKLFF. CDR3 DNA: TGTGCCAGCTCTTCCGGGTCATTAAAAAAACTGTTTTTT. The chain carries TRBV18 and TRBJ1-4; unclear D gene. V was shortened by 6 bases and J by 9 bases, with 14 bases between the two germline ends. CDR1 is KGHSH and CDR2 is LQKENI in the germline V gene. This CDR3 comprises 13 residues. The full variable domain, its missing parts supplied by reference TRBV18 and TRBJ1-4, is NAGVMQNPRHLVRRRGQEARLRCSPMKGHSHVYWYRQLPEEGLKFMVYLQKENIIDESGMPKERFSAEFPKEGPSILRIQQVVRGDSAAYFCASSSGSLKKLFFGSGTQLSVL.

This chain connects TRBV6-6 to TRBJ2-7; 10 nucleotides align to TRBD1. Germline V gene sequence: CDR1 MNHNY, CDR2 SVGAGI (reference sequence). This CDR3 has 15 amino acids. J gave up 4 bases and V 6 bases, and 9 bases lay outside the gene matches. In DNA, the CDR3 is TGTGCCAGCAGATACGGACAGGGGGTATCGTACGAGCAGTACTTC. It specifies CASRYGQGVSYEQYF.

The rearrangement joins TRBV7-2 to TRBJ1-6; 9 nucleotides align to TRBD1. The CDR3 is made up of 16 amino acids. Per germline, CDR1 SGHTA and CDR2 FQGNSA. The V and J ends lost 5 bases and 5 bases, in that order; junction bases with no gene match: 7. The CDR3 sequence: CASSPGQGRNNSPLHF. The CDR3 DNA follows: TGTGCCAGCAGCCCGGGACAGGGAAGGAATAATTCACCCCTCCACTTT. The full variable domain, with the rest looked up from reference TRBV7-2 and TRBJ1-6, is GAGVSQSPSNKVTEKGKDVELRCDPISGHTALYWYRQSLGQGLEFLIYFQGNSAPDKSGLPSDRFSAERTGGSVSTLTIQRTQQEDSAVYLCASSPGQGRNNSPLHFGNGTRLTVT.

The chain has TRBV4-3 and TRBJ1-2; TRBD1 is a possible D gene (6 bases). Germline assignment: CDR1 LGHNA and CDR2 YSLEER. V lost 0 bases to trimming and J lost 7 bases, with 18 bases between them. This CDR3 is 16 amino acids long. CDR3 sequence: CASSQERRGGRSGYTF. The CDR3 DNA is TGCGCCAGCAGCCAAGAGCGTCGAGGGGGTCGATCTGGCTACACCTTC.

The rearrangement uses TRBV7-6 and TRBJ1-4; TRBD1 matches at 8 bases. The CDR3 is made up of 14 amino acids. The V segment lost 5 bases and the J segment 5 bases; nucleotides outside the gene matches: 4. Germline lookup yields CDR1 SGHVS and CDR2 FNYEAQ. CDR3 sequence: CASSKTGVNEKLFF. Here the CDR3 DNA reads TGTGCCAGCAGCAAGACAGGGGTGAATGAAAAACTGTTTTTT.

CDR3 residues: CASSASRTNYGYTF. The CDR3 DNA follows: TGTGCCAGCAGCGCTTCCAGAACTAACTATGGCTACACCTTC. V is TRBV9 and J is TRBJ1-2, with no clear D. Germline CDR1 reads SGDLS; CDR2 reads YYNGEE. Trimming cost V 3 bases and J 0 bases, with 9 bases left between them. CDR3 length equals 14 residues.

As DNA, the CDR3 is TGCGCCAGCAGCTGGGGGACAGGGGATAGCAATCAGCCCCAGCATTTT. This translates into CASSWGTGDSNQPQHF. V and J are TRBV5-1 and TRBJ1-5; 10 nucleotides match TRBD1. Germline CDR1 SGHRS, CDR2 YFSETQ. Losses at the gene ends were 3 bases for V and 0 bases for J; bases not matched to a gene: 3. The CDR3 loop spans 16 amino acids.

The chain uses TRBV4-1 and TRBJ1-1; D is perhaps TRBD1 (5 bases). Trimming left V 0 bases short and J 6 bases short, with 11 bases between. Per germline, CDR1 MGHRA and CDR2 YSYEKL. The CDR3 loop spans 14 amino acids. The CDR3 DNA reads as TGCGCCAGCAGCCAAGATGAGTGGGGGGCTGAAGCTTTCTTT. Its translation: CASSQDEWGAEAFF.